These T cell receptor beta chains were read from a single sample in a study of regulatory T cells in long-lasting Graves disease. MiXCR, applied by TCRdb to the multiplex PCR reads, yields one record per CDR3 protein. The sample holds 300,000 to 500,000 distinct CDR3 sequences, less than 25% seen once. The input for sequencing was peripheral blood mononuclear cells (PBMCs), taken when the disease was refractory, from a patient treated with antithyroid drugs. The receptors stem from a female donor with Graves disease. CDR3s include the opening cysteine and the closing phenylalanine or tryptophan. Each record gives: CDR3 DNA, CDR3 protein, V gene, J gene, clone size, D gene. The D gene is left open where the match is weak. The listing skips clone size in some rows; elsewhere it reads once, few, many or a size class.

TGTGCCAGCAGCCCACCGGGACTAGCGTACCACGAGCAGTACTTC	CASSPPGLAYHEQYF	TRBV6-1	TRBJ2-7	-	TRBD2
TGTGCCATCAGTGAGATCCAGTTAGTTAATGAAAAACTGTTTTTT	CAISEIQLVNEKLFF	TRBV10-3	TRBJ1-4	many	-
TGTGCCACAGCTCGAACCGGGACAGGGGGTTGGAGCAATCAGCCCCAGCATTTT	CATARTGTGGWSNQPQHF	TRBV28	TRBJ1-5	many	TRBD1
TGTGCCAGCACTGAAAGGACTAGCGGGAGGGCCCGAACCCAAGAGACCCAGTACTTC	CASTERTSGRARTQETQYF	TRBV6-1	TRBJ2-5	-	TRBD2
TGTGCCAGCAGCTTGGCCCCCCAGTCCATGAACACTGAAGCTTTCTTT	CASSLAPQSMNTEAFF	TRBV5-5	TRBJ1-1	-	-
TGCAGTGCTAGTCTCTGGGATGGGATGAACACTGAAGCTTTCTTT	CSASLWDGMNTEAFF	TRBV20-1	TRBJ1-1	many	-
TGTGCCAGCAGTTATCTGGGACAGGGGAGCTATGGCTACACCTTC	CASSYLGQGSYGYTF	TRBV6-2/TRBV6-3	TRBJ1-2	few	TRBD1
TGCAGCGTTGATACAAGTGGGACAGGATACGAGCAGTACTTC	CSVDTSGTGYEQYF	TRBV29-1	TRBJ2-7	-	TRBD1
TGTGCCAGCAGTGGGACAGGGCGGGTTGAAGCTTTCTTT	CASSGTGRVEAFF	TRBV12-3/TRBV12-4	TRBJ1-1	-	TRBD1
TGTGCCAGCAGTTTAACCTACGGGGCGTTCGAGACCCAGTACTTC	CASSLTYGAFETQYF	TRBV27	TRBJ2-5	-	-
TGTGCCAGCAGCCGTCAGGAGGGCGACTACGAGCAGTACTTC	CASSRQEGDYEQYF	TRBV7-2	TRBJ2-7	many	-
TGTGCCAGCAGGGCGACAGGGAGCAATCAGCCCCAGCATTTT	CASRATGSNQPQHF	TRBV2	TRBJ1-5	many	TRBD1
TGTGCCAGCAGCTTAGGGGGAATCATCACCGGGGAGCTGTTTTTT	CASSLGGIITGELFF	TRBV11-1	TRBJ2-2	many	-
TGCGCCAGCAGCCAAGATCAGGGGTCGGGCGAGACCCAGTACTTC	CASSQDQGSGETQYF	TRBV4-3	TRBJ2-5	-	-
TGTGCCAGTAGTGGACACCAGGGGCTGCTGGTGATGGGAGATCAGCCCCAGCATTTT	CASSGHQGLLVMGDQPQHF	TRBV19	TRBJ1-5	-	-
TGTGCCAGCAGCCGTTTTAGGGTTGGGAGTCCCCACGAGCAGTACTTC	CASSRFRVGSPHEQYF	TRBV14	TRBJ2-7	-	-
TGCAGTGCTAGGGGCCAAAGTAGCTACGAGCAGTACTTC	CSARGQSSYEQYF	TRBV20-1	TRBJ2-7	many	-
TGTGCCAGCAGCCCGACAGGGAATGAAGCTTTCTTT	CASSPTGNEAFF	TRBV12-3/TRBV12-4	TRBJ1-1	many	TRBD1
TGTGCCAGTTCTACCGGGACAGGGGAGAATCAGCCCCAGCATTTT	CASSTGTGENQPQHF	TRBV11-3	TRBJ1-5	many	TRBD1
TGCAGCGTTGAAGATGAGGCAGGTCAAGAGCAGTACTTC	CSVEDEAGQEQYF	TRBV29-1	TRBJ2-7	-	-
TGTGCCAGCGACAAGTCCGGGGCGGGGGAGACCCAGTACTTC	CASDKSGAGETQYF	TRBV6-1	TRBJ2-5	few	-
TGTGCCAGCAGCGGTGGACTAGCGGGCCCGAAGCCCTACGAGCAGTACTTC	CASSGGLAGPKPYEQYF	TRBV7-9	TRBJ2-7	few	TRBD2
TGTGCCAGCAGCCCCCCGACGGGATGGGAGACCCAGTACTTC	CASSPPTGWETQYF	TRBV3-1	TRBJ2-5	many	-
TGTGCCTCGAAATTGACTAGGCTGGACGAGCAGTACTTC	CASKLTRLDEQYF	TRBV10-3	TRBJ2-7	many	-
TGTGCCTGGAGTGCCACGGTGGGGAGATTCGTAAAACTGTTTTTT	CAWSATVGRFVKLFF	TRBV30	TRBJ1-4	many	-
TGTGCCAGCCAGGGCATACCGAACACTGAAGCTTTCTTT	CASQGIPNTEAFF	TRBV30	TRBJ1-1	-	-
TGTGCCAGCAGCTTAACCACAGCCACTGAAGCTTTCTTT	CASSLTTATEAFF	TRBV7-3	TRBJ1-1	once	-
TGTGCCAGCAGTAATCTGGGGGTTCCCTACGAGCAGTACTTC	CASSNLGVPYEQYF	TRBV27	TRBJ2-7	many	-
TGTGCCAGCAGTTCGCGACTAGCGGGAGTGGGAGAGACCCAGTACTTC	CASSSRLAGVGETQYF	TRBV28	TRBJ2-5	many	TRBD2
TGCGCCAGCAGCCAACGATTAGCGGGAGGTCCTTCCTACGAGCAGTACTTC	CASSQRLAGGPSYEQYF	TRBV4-3	TRBJ2-7	-	TRBD2
TGTGCCAGCAGTCGGGGACTAGCAACCGGGGAGCTGTTTTTT	CASSRGLATGELFF	TRBV2	TRBJ2-2	-	TRBD2
TGCAGCGTTGGGGACATGGGGGTCGGCTACACCTTC	CSVGDMGVGYTF	TRBV29-1	TRBJ1-2	-	-
TGCGCCAGCAGCCAAGATCTAACGCATTGGGGCATTGGCACTGAAGCTTTCTTT	CASSQDLTHWGIGTEAFF	TRBV4-3	TRBJ1-1	few	-
TGTGCCAGCAGCTTATTACTCCCAGTACTAGCCAAAAACATTCAGTACTTC	CASSLLLPVLAKNIQYF	TRBV7-2	TRBJ2-4	few	-
TGTGCCAGTAATGCGGGAGGGCTCTACAATGAGCAGTTCTTC	CASNAGGLYNEQFF	TRBV19	TRBJ2-1	-	TRBD2
-	CASILSGPGFGGEAFF	TRBV5-6	TRBJ1-1	-	-
TGCAGTGCTAGAGTAGGGACAGGGGGCTCCTACGAGCAGTACTTC	CSARVGTGGSYEQYF	TRBV20-1	TRBJ2-7	-	TRBD1
TGTGCCAGCAGCTCACGGACGGACCAAGAGACCCAGTACTTC	CASSSRTDQETQYF	TRBV13	TRBJ2-5	few	-
TGCAGCGTTGAGGCGGAAAAATCGGCTGGCTACACCTTC	CSVEAEKSAGYTF	TRBV29-1	TRBJ1-2	-	-
TGTGCCAGCTCACGTCGATCCGGCGGGCTTCCCTACGAGCAGTACTTC	CASSRRSGGLPYEQYF	TRBV18	TRBJ2-7	few	-
-	CASSFGEGSYERYF	TRBV12-3/TRBV12-4	TRBJ2-7	-	-